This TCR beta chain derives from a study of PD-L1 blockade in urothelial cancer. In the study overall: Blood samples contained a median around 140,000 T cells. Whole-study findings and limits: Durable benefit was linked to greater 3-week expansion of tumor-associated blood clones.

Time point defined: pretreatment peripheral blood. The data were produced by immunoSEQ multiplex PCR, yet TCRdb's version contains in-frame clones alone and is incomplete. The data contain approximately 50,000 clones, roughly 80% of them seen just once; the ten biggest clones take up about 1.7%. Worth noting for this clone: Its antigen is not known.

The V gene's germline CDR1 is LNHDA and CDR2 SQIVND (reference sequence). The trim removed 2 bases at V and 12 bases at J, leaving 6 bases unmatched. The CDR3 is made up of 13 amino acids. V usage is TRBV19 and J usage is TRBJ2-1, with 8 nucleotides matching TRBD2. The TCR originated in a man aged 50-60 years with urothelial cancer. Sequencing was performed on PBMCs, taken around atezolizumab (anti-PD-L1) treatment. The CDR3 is CASSIRSSGWQFF. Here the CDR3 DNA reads TGTGCCAGTAGTATAAGGTCTAGCGGGTGGCAGTTCTTC.